This T cell receptor beta chain was identified during a study of T cell responses to AZD1222 COVID-19 vaccine. Study in general: Pooling covered second doses at about 4 or about 12 weeks. Overall study results and limits: Close to half of all spike-specific TCRs reportedly target regions of the variants that are unmutated. Females outnumbered males among donors, who were mostly white British; clonal diversity was possibly underestimated. Receipt of two AZD1222 doses was followed by a rise in Spike-specific TCR breadth and depth.

Trimming cost V 6 bases and J 14 bases, with 14 bases left between them. CDR3 size: 10 residues. From germline, CDR1 is DFQATT and CDR2 SNEGSKA (reference sequence). As to this clone: The antigen remains unidentified.

Some clones are missing from TCRdb's copy, which holds only in-frame ones; the method was immunoSEQ multiplex PCR. The table includes about 90,000 clones, roughly 88% detected once. This sample comprised peripheral blood, obtained on day 0 of AZD1222 vaccination. J is TRBJ2-1 and V is TRBV20-1; unclear D gene. This TCR derives from an adult in good health. This chain's CDR3 is CSALPREKFF. CDR3 in DNA: TGCAGTGCCCTCCCAAGAGAAAAGTTCTTC.